The 11 T cell receptor beta chains presented below share a single source sample, sequenced in a study of PD-L1 blockade in urothelial cancer. Time point here: peripheral blood 6 weeks after treatment start. Method: immunoSEQ multiplex PCR; TCRdb's copy keeps in-frame clones and lacks some. The table shows 53,000 or so clones, with more than 70% occurring only once. Specimen: PBMCs, collected around atezolizumab (anti-PD-L1) treatment. All receptors derive from a man aged 60 to 75 with urothelial cancer.

The chain employs TRBV9 and TRBJ1-1; D uncertain. With 0 bases removed from V and 0 bases from J, the gap between germline ends came to 9 bases. Germline CDR1 is SGDLS and CDR2 is YYNGEE. This CDR3 contains 15 residues. CDR3 in amino acids: CASSVDGHLNTEAFF. The CDR3 DNA follows: TGTGCCAGCAGCGTAGATGGCCACCTGAACACTGAAGCTTTCTTT. Looking up the rest from reference TRBV9 and TRBJ1-1 gives the full variable domain: DSGVTQTPKHLITATGQRVTLRCSPRSGDLSVYWYQQSLDQGLQFLIQYYNGEERAKGNILERFSAQQFPDLHSELNLSSLELGDSALYFCASSVDGHLNTEAFFGQGTRLTVV.

This chain uses TRBV5-6 with TRBJ2-5; TRBD2 aligns across 8 bases. V trimming: 4 bases; J trimming: 1 base; junction bases outside the gene matches: 9. The CDR3 runs to 16 residues. CDR1 SGHDT and CDR2 YYEEEE come from the germline V gene. The CDR3 coding sequence is TGTGCCAGCAGCCCCGGAGGACTAGCAGCCCAAGAGACCCAGTACTTC. It encodes CASSPGGLAAQETQYF.

The chain is built from TRBV6-5 and TRBJ2-3; TRBD2 aligns across 8 bases. Germline-derived CDR1 and CDR2 are MNHEY and SVGAGI. The CDR3 spans 14 residues. The V segment lost 5 bases and the J segment 4 bases; nucleotides outside the gene matches: 5. CDR3 sequence (DNA): TGTGCCAGCAGTAAGCGGGAGAGCTCAGATACGCAGTATTTT. Its protein is CASSKRESSDTQYF.

This sequence joins TRBV30 and TRBJ2-7; 7 nucleotides match TRBD1. V shed 8 bases and J 2 bases; nucleotides not matched to a gene: 9. In germline, CDR1 is GTSNPN, CDR2 SVGIG (reference sequence). This CDR3 region has 13 residues. The CDR3 here is CAGYPTGTYEQYF. CDR3 DNA: TGTGCCGGATATCCGACAGGGACCTACGAGCAGTACTTC.

This rearrangement joins TRBV6-1 to TRBJ2-7, with a weak D call TRBD1 (5 bases). Trimming left V 4 bases short and J 3 bases short, with 10 bases between. The germline gives CDR1 MNHNS, CDR2 SASEGT. This CDR3 region has 13 residues. Here the CDR3 reads CASSVDTNYEQYF. The CDR3 region has the DNA TGTGCCAGCAGTGTGGACACAAACTACGAGCAGTACTTC.

This clone was seen ten or more times. The CDR3 bases are TGTGCCAGCAGTGTTATCGGACAGGACTACGAGCAGTACTTC. The encoded protein is CASSVIGQDYEQYF. The rearrangement joins TRBV2 to TRBJ2-7; 7 bases match TRBD1. This CDR3 comprises 14 residues. The V gene end was trimmed by 4 bases and the J gene end by 3 bases; junction bases not matched to a gene: 6. In germline, CDR1 is SNHLY, CDR2 FYNNEI. Full variable domain (outside the CDR3, taken from reference TRBV2 and TRBJ2-7): EPEVTQTPSHQVTQMGQEVILRCVPISNHLYFYWYRQILGQKVEFLVSFYNNEISEKSEIFDDQFSVERPDGSNFTLKIRSTKLEDSAMYFCASSVIGQDYEQYFGPGTRLTVT.

This chain joins TRBV7-9 and TRBJ2-1, with 7 positions matching TRBD1. CDR1 and CDR2 from the germline V gene are SEHNR and FQNEAQ (reference sequence). Trimming took 0 bases from V and 6 from J; bases not matched to a gene: 2. This CDR3 is 14 amino acids long. The CDR3: CASSLARDSNEQFF. The CDR3 region has the DNA TGTGCCAGCAGCTTAGCCCGGGACAGCAATGAGCAGTTCTTC.

The J gene is TRBJ1-5, the V gene TRBV2; 7 bases align to TRBD1. V shed 5 bases, J shed 6 bases, and the junction held 7 bases outside the gene matches. Germline assignment: CDR1 SNHLY and CDR2 FYNNEI. This CDR3 has 14 residues. The CDR3, as DNA: TGTGCCAGCAGTCAGGACAGGCGCAGTCAGCCCCAGCATTTT. It specifies CASSQDRRSQPQHF.

This clone was counted only a few times. This chain links TRBV7-2 with TRBJ1-2, with 8 bases identical to TRBD1. CDR1 SGHTA and CDR2 FQGNSA come from the germline V gene. V shed 1 base and J 7 bases; nucleotides not matched to a gene: 8. There are 15 residues in the CDR3. CDR3 nucleotide sequence: TGTGCCAGCAGCTTAGGACAGGGGACCTCTTCTGGCTACACCTTC. It encodes CASSLGQGTSSGYTF. The full variable domain, with the rest looked up from reference TRBV7-2 and TRBJ1-2, is GAGVSQSPSNKVTEKGKDVELRCDPISGHTALYWYRQSLGQGLEFLIYFQGNSAPDKSGLPSDRFSAERTGGSVSTLTIQRTQQEDSAVYLCASSLGQGTSSGYTFGSGTRLTVV.

J is TRBJ2-5 and V is TRBV7-9; D may be TRBD1 (5 bases). Trimming removed 0 bases at V and 5 bases at J, with 10 bases between. This CDR3 comprises 14 residues. The germline gives CDR1 SEHNR, CDR2 FQNEAQ (reference sequence). This CDR3 is CASSLAGVEETQYF. The CDR3 DNA is TGTGCCAGCAGCTTAGCAGGGGTGGAGGAGACCCAGTACTTC.

The V and J genes are TRBV18 and TRBJ2-7; 14 positions agree with TRBD2. Losses at the gene ends were 4 bases for V and 5 bases for J; bases not matched to a gene: 13. The CDR3 runs to 18 residues. Germline-derived CDR1 and CDR2 are KGHSH and LQKENI. This CDR3 reads CASSLSVWGTSGSNEQYF. The CDR3, as DNA: TGTGCCAGCTCACTCAGCGTTTGGGGGACTAGCGGGAGCAACGAGCAGTACTTC.